A single sample is the source of the 23 T cell receptor beta chains below, sequenced in a study of control samples from healthy donors and cancer patients. The assay was immunoSEQ multiplex PCR, and TCRdb's table has in-frame clones only and misses some. The profile covers 150,000 to 200,000 clones, with 90% appearing a single time and roughly 1.5% taken by the ten largest. The sequencing sample was made of blood. These receptors were obtained from a woman between 50 and 59 years old in good health.

The chain carries TRBV27 and TRBJ2-1; 13 nucleotides line up with TRBD2. The ends lost 3 bases at V and 2 bases at J; junction bases unmatched: 1. Looked up from germline, CDR1 is MNHEY and CDR2 is SMNVEV (reference sequence). CDR3 length: 16 residues. This chain's CDR3 is CASSFGTSGAYNEQFF. The CDR3 DNA reads as TGTGCCAGCAGTTTCGGGACTAGCGGGGCCTACAATGAGCAGTTCTTC.

The CDR3 DNA is TGTGCCACCAGCAGAGAGCGGGGGCCGTGGAGAGATACGCAGTATTTT. Translation gives CATSRERGPWRDTQYF. The genes are TRBV15 and TRBJ2-3; tentative D call: TRBD2 (7 bases). Trimming left V 0 bases short and J 5 bases short, with 15 bases between. This CDR3 spans 16 amino acids. The germline V gene has CDR1 LNHNV and CDR2 YYDKDF (reference sequence).

The rearrangement links TRBV6-6 to TRBJ1-2; perhaps TRBD1 as D (5 bases). Deletions cut 5 bases from V and 1 base from J, with 14 bases between. The CDR3 spans 15 residues. From germline, CDR1 is MNHNY and CDR2 SVGAGI (reference sequence). The CDR3 protein is CASSDETVRNYGYTF. The DNA for the CDR3 is TGTGCCAGCAGTGACGAGACAGTCCGTAACTATGGCTACACCTTC.

The V and J genes are TRBV28 and TRBJ1-6; unclear D gene. The CDR3 sequence is 16 residues long. Trimming cost V 8 bases and J 4 bases, with 18 bases left between them. Germline V gives CDR1 MDHEN, CDR2 SYDVKM. CDR3: CASEPSAIPYNSPLHF. The CDR3 region has the DNA TGTGCCAGCGAACCTTCGGCGATCCCGTATAATTCACCCCTCCACTTT.

The chain carries TRBV21-1 and TRBJ2-1; the D segment call TRBD2 is taken from the table without a DNA check. TRBV21-1 is designated a pseudogene. CDR3 size: 15 residues. CDR3 DNA: TGTGCCAGGAGCGGGACTAGCGGGTCCTACAATGAGCAGTTCTTC. The encoded protein is CARSGTSGSYNEQFF.

The chain employs TRBV19 and TRBJ1-2; D is unclear. Germline CDR1 LNHDA, CDR2 SQIVND (reference sequence). V shed 0 bases and J shed 6 bases, with 11 bases lying between them. The CDR3 is made up of 14 amino acids. The CDR3 DNA reads TGTGCCAGTAGTATAGAAGGGCCTTATGATGGCTACACCTTC. This sequence encodes CASSIEGPYDGYTF. Full variable domain (missing parts from reference TRBV19 and TRBJ1-2): DGGITQSPKYLFRKEGQNVTLSCEQNLNHDAMYWYRQDPGQGLRLIYYSQIVNDFQKGDIAEGYSVSREKKESFPLTVTSAQKNPTAFYLCASSIEGPYDGYTFGSGTRLTVV.

This chain connects TRBV18 to TRBJ1-2; TRBD1 agrees at 9 bases. V dropped 4 bases and J dropped 7; count of bases not matched to a gene: 4. This CDR3 has 13 amino acids. Germline values: CDR1 KGHSH, CDR2 LQKENI. DNA for the CDR3: TGTGCCAGCTCACGTGGGACAGGGACTGGCTACACCTTC. Its protein is CASSRGTGTGYTF.

The chain carries TRBV28 and TRBJ1-1; 8 bases line up with TRBD1. This CDR3 has 15 amino acids. The junction had 10 bases not matched to a gene; V was cut back by 3 bases and J by 7 bases. Germline V lookup: CDR1 MDHEN, CDR2 SYDVKM. The CDR3 sequence is CASSFGTGPRGEAFF. CDR3 bases: TGTGCCAGCAGTTTCGGGACAGGTCCGAGGGGTGAAGCTTTCTTT.

This chain joins TRBV7-9 and TRBJ1-1; D ambiguous. This CDR3 region has 13 residues. V was clipped by 3 bases and J by 7 bases, with 12 bases between them. The germline CDR1 and CDR2 sequences are SEHNR and FQNEAQ (reference sequence). CDR3 DNA: TGTGCCAGCAGCTTCCCCCCTAATGGTGAAGCTTTCTTT. Protein sequence: CASSFPPNGEAFF. Combining the CDR3 with reference TRBV7-9 and TRBJ1-1 gives the whole variable domain DTGVSQNPRHKITKRGQNVTFRCDPISEHNRLYWYRQTLGQGPEFLTYFQNEAQLEKSRLLSDRFSAERPKGSFSTLEIQRTEQGDSAMYLCASSFPPNGEAFFGQGTRLTVV.

This clone was detected only once. The gene calls are TRBV7-9 and TRBJ1-1, with D maybe TRBD1 (5 bases). The germline V and J ends were trimmed by 1 base and 1 base, with 10 bases remaining between them. The CDR3 totals 15 residues. In germline, CDR1 is SEHNR, CDR2 FQNEAQ (reference sequence). The CDR3: CASSLGGSRNTEAFF. CDR3 nucleotide sequence: TGTGCCAGCAGCTTAGGGGGGAGTCGGAACACTGAAGCTTTCTTT.

The J gene is TRBJ2-1, the V gene TRBV6-5; 7 nucleotides align to TRBD2. The CDR3 extends over 14 amino acids. Germline CDR1 MNHEY, CDR2 SVGAGI. V dropped 6 bases and J dropped 3; count of bases not matched to a gene: 5. The CDR3 coding sequence is TGTGCCAGCAGATCGAGCGGGAACTACAATGAGCAGTTCTTC. Its translation: CASRSSGNYNEQFF.

This clone is a singleton in its sample. This sequence joins TRBV7-6 and TRBJ1-1; 7 bases map to TRBD1. The junction had 7 bases not matched to a gene; V was cut back by 5 bases and J by 1 base. Germline loops: CDR1 SGHVS, CDR2 FNYEAQ. This CDR3 comprises 15 residues. The CDR3 loop reads CASSAGTAPNTEAFF. In DNA form, the CDR3 reads TGTGCCAGCAGCGCAGGGACAGCGCCGAACACTGAAGCTTTCTTT.

The gene calls are TRBV13 and TRBJ1-1; D uncertain. Germline CDR1 PRHDT, CDR2 FYEKMQ (reference sequence). CDR3 size: 14 residues. The V end was cut by 0 bases, the J end by 11 bases, with 16 bases between. CDR3 in DNA: TGTGCCAGCAGCTTAGGCTCCGGGGAGACGGTGGCTTTCTTT. Translation: CASSLGSGETVAFF. Combining the CDR3 with reference TRBV13 and TRBJ1-1 gives the whole variable domain AAGVIQSPRHLIKEKRETATLKCYPIPRHDTVYWYQQGPGQDPQFLISFYEKMQSDKGSIPDRFSAQQFSDYHSELNMSSLELGDSALYFCASSLGSGETVAFFGQGTRLTVV.

J is TRBJ1-5 and V is TRBV6-2 or TRBV6-3, with 8 positions matching TRBD1. V dropped 6 bases and J dropped 1; count of bases not matched to a gene: 8. The length of the CDR3 is 16 residues. Per germline, CDR1 MNHEY and CDR2 SVGEGT. The CDR3 is CASSRKTGASNQPQHF. As DNA, the CDR3 is TGTGCCAGCAGCAGAAAGACAGGGGCGAGCAATCAGCCCCAGCATTTT.

This chain connects TRBV5-6 to TRBJ2-3; 9 nucleotides line up with TRBD2. Germline CDR1 SGHDT, CDR2 YYEEEE. V lost 5 bases, J lost 13 bases, and 11 bases stayed unmatched. This CDR3 contains 13 residues. CDR3 amino acids: CASRLTSGRGEYF. The CDR3 bases are TGTGCCAGCAGGCTGACTAGCGGCCGGGGGGAGTATTTT.

The chain carries TRBV5-1 and TRBJ2-7; D might be TRBD1 (6 bases). V was trimmed by 5 bases and J by 3 bases, leaving 12 bases between them. This CDR3 is built from 13 residues. CDR1 and CDR2 (germline): SGHRS, YFSETQ. The chain's CDR3 is CASSLQGDYEQYF. CDR3 in DNA: TGCGCCAGCAGTTTACAGGGTGACTACGAGCAGTACTTC.

The chain combines TRBV5-5 with TRBJ1-4; TRBD1 is a possible D gene (6 bases). Trimming removed 5 bases from V and 7 bases from J, with 18 bases in between. Germline loops: CDR1 SGHKS, CDR2 YYEKEE (reference sequence). CDR3 length: 15 amino acids. The CDR3 DNA follows: TGTGCCAGCAGTTTCGGACAGACAACTTTTGAAAAACTGTTTTTT. This sequence encodes CASSFGQTTFEKLFF.

The chain uses TRBV27 and TRBJ2-3; D perhaps matches TRBD2 (5 bases). The CDR3 sequence is 16 residues long. V shed 5 bases and J shed 4 bases, with 19 bases lying between them. Germline CDR1 is MNHEY and CDR2 is SMNVEV (reference sequence). The CDR3 sequence is CASSKFPDSRADTQYF. The DNA for the CDR3 is TGTGCCAGCAGTAAATTCCCGGACTCCCGCGCAGATACGCAGTATTTT.

The count of this clone is one. The J gene is TRBJ1-5, the V gene TRBV19, with D possibly being TRBD1 (6 bases). Germline loops: CDR1 LNHDA, CDR2 SQIVND (reference sequence). This CDR3 is built from 17 residues. The V end was cut by 3 bases, the J end by 3 bases, with 18 bases between. This CDR3 is CASSIGSGGAINQPQHF. CDR3 coding DNA: TGTGCCAGTAGTATCGGATCGGGGGGCGCGATCAATCAGCCCCAGCATTTT.

As to this clone: Other DNA variants within this sample encode the same CDR3. V gene TRBV5-1 combines with J gene TRBJ1-6; D unresolved. The CDR3 loop spans 13 amino acids. With 0 bases removed from V and 7 bases from J, the gap between germline ends came to 5 bases. Germline values: CDR1 SGHRS, CDR2 YFSETQ. The CDR3 DNA is TGCGCCAGCAGCTTGGGCCAAAATTCACCCCTCCACTTT. Encoded protein: CASSLGQNSPLHF.

V gene TRBV18 combines with J gene TRBJ1-2; TRBD1 aligns across 7 bases. This CDR3 is built from 14 residues. Unmatched junction bases numbered 6, after V lost 5 bases and J lost 3 bases. Germline V CDR1 and CDR2: KGHSH, LQKENI. CDR3 sequence: CASSAFGTDYGYTF. CDR3 DNA: TGTGCCAGCTCAGCATTTGGGACAGACTATGGCTACACCTTC.

V and J are TRBV6-5 and TRBJ1-5; 7 bases fit TRBD1. The CDR3 length is 16 residues. The J segment lost 7 bases and the V segment lost 0 bases, leaving 9 bases of the junction unmatched. Germline V CDR1 and CDR2: MNHEY, SVGAGI. The CDR3 nucleotides read TGTGCCAGCAGTTACTCCTCTGACAGGGCAGGCCAGCCCCAGCATTTT. Its protein product is CASSYSSDRAGQPQHF.

This sequence joins TRBV5-1 and TRBJ2-6; possibly TRBD2 for D (5 bases). The germline V and J ends were trimmed by 7 bases and 1 base, with 9 bases remaining between them. Per the germline V gene, CDR1 is SGHRS and CDR2 is YFSETQ. This CDR3 spans 14 amino acids. The CDR3 DNA reads as TGCGCCAGCGCACCGGGATCTGGGGCCAACGTCCTGACTTTC. It specifies CASAPGSGANVLTF.